Given below is one T cell receptor (beta chain) in context. CDR1 and CDR2 (germline): SGHRS, YFSETQ. The CDR3 has 14 amino acids. The J segment lost 5 bases and the V segment lost 3 bases, leaving 6 bases of the junction unmatched. This sample is drawn from a study of shared clonotypes between healthy human individuals. Measured with immunoSEQ multiplex PCR; TCRdb has only the in-frame clones, and not every one. The data contain about 2.4 million clones, 90% to 95% of them seen just once; the ten biggest clones take up about 0.34%. This clonotype originated in a young man in good health. Some clones in this sample may be carry-over from other donors' samples. Material for sequencing was naive CD4+ T cells from PBMCs. The subset here: CD45RA+ positively selected. The chain is built from TRBV5-1 and TRBJ2-5; TRBD2 agrees at 8 bases. For the CDR3, the DNA is TGCGCCAGCAGCTCGCGGACTAGCCTGGAGACCCAGTACTTC. Protein product: CASSSRTSLETQYF.